The clone carrying this T cell receptor beta chain appeared many times. Its antigen is not known. The cDNA was synthesized by means of template-switch 5'RACE, which was carried out with 10-nucleotide random UMIs. TCRdb passed the 5' RACE reads through MiXCR, listing each CDR3 protein once. The profile shows fewer than 30,000 distinct CDR3 sequences, 6.5% to 8% of them singletons. The source of the sample is a study of neurological immune-mediated disorders. Findings and caveats of the study: Among expanded clones, no CDR3 amino acid sequences were shared across subjects, a pattern suggesting private repertoires in all groups.

This CDR3 comprises 16 residues. V shed 5 bases and J shed 8 bases, with 22 bases lying between them. Germline values: CDR1 LGHDT, CDR2 YNNKEL (reference sequence). This TCR derives from a woman in her 40s in good health. The sample taken for sequencing was PBMCs. The chain joins TRBV3-1 to TRBJ2-1, with D perhaps matching TRBD2 (6 bases). CDR3 DNA sequence: TGTGCCAGCAGCTCAAGAGGTACTCGGGGAGGCTATGAGCAGTTCTTC. Residues: CASSSRGTRGGYEQFF.